This T cell receptor (beta chain) emerged from a study of cytomegalovirus exposure and HLA in healthy donors. J was trimmed by 10 bases and V by 5 bases; bases with no gene match: 1. The length of the CDR3 is 10 residues. CDR1 is DFQATT, CDR2 SNEGSKA, per germline (reference sequence). The PCR made use of 60 Vbeta and 13 Jbeta primers. Libraries were prepared by immunoSEQ multiplex PCR; TCRdb keeps only in-frame clonotypes and omits some of them. Of 70,000 to 85,000 clones in the sample, approximately 60% are singletons; the top ten hold roughly 4.4%. This clone was picked up a small number of times. The origin of this receptor is a male donor in good health and CMV-seropositive. The genes are TRBV20-1 and TRBJ1-2; TRBD1 agrees at 10 bases. The sequenced material came from PBMCs. The CDR3 here is CSAGTGDYTF. CDR3 DNA: TGCAGTGCTGGGACAGGGGACTACACCTTC.